These 31 T cell receptor beta chains were all obtained from the same sample, sequenced in a study of technical replicates of blood from several donors. Sequenced by immunoSEQ multiplex PCR; TCRdb stores in-frame clones only, minus some. Of more than 90,000 clones listed, 90% to 96% were seen once; the top ten hold about 0.34%. The sample was T cells isolated from PBMCs. These receptors were obtained from a human donor in good health.

This chain links TRBV6-1 with TRBJ1-5; D is perhaps TRBD1 (6 bases). The V end was cut by 3 bases, the J end by 3 bases, with 12 bases between. The germline CDR1 and CDR2 sequences are MNHNS and SASEGT. The CDR3 is 15 amino acids. CDR3 DNA sequence: TGTGCCAGCAGTGACCTTACAGGGCTCAATCAGCCCCAGCATTTT. Its translation is CASSDLTGLNQPQHF.

The rearrangement joins TRBV7-4 to TRBJ2-1, with 14 bases lining up with TRBD2. This CDR3 has 23 amino acids. Germline lookup yields CDR1 SGHVT and CDR2 SQSDAQ. V dropped 3 bases and J dropped 1; count of bases not matched to a gene: 20. CDR3 DNA sequence: TGTGCCAGCAGCTTTGGGCCCGTACAAATGGGACTAGCGGGAGCGGCGTCCTACAATGAGCAGTTCTTC. Translating it yields CASSFGPVQMGLAGAASYNEQFF.

This rearrangement joins TRBV11-2 to TRBJ2-7; 9 nucleotides align to TRBD1. CDR1 is SGHAT, CDR2 FQNNGV, per germline. This CDR3 spans 15 amino acids. V shed 5 bases and J 5 bases; nucleotides not matched to a gene: 10. The CDR3 loop is CASSPGTGIIDEQYF. As DNA, the CDR3 is TGTGCCAGCAGCCCCGGGACAGGGATCATCGACGAGCAGTACTTC. Full variable domain (missing parts from reference TRBV11-2 and TRBJ2-7): EAGVAQSPRYKIIEKRQSVAFWCNPISGHATLYWYQQILGQGPKLLIQFQNNGVVDDSQLPKDRFSAERLKGVDSTLKIQPAKLEDSAVYLCASSPGTGIIDEQYFGPGTRLTVT.

J is TRBJ1-5 and V is TRBV6-6; possible D gene TRBD1, 6 bases. V was trimmed by 3 bases and J by 4 bases, leaving 13 bases between them. This CDR3 region has 15 residues. Looked up from germline, CDR1 is MNHNY and CDR2 is SVGAGI (reference sequence). Written as DNA, the CDR3 is TGTGCCAGCAGTTATCTCAGGGGTGTAAATCAGCCCCAGCATTTT. Translation gives CASSYLRGVNQPQHF.

The CDR3 sequence is CASSYRSGGIEQYF. For the CDR3, the DNA is TGTGCCAGCAGCTACCGTAGTGGAGGGATCGAGCAGTACTTC. The chain joins TRBV7-9 to TRBJ2-7, with D possibly being TRBD2 (6 bases). This CDR3 is 14 amino acids long. Germline V lookup: CDR1 SEHNR, CDR2 FQNEAQ (reference sequence). V was pared by 4 bases and J by 6 bases, with 16 bases between.

The chain is built from TRBV5-8 and TRBJ1-1, with 10 bases fitting TRBD1. The CDR3 contains 17 residues. Germline assignment: CDR1 SGHTS and CDR2 YDEGEE. V was clipped by 0 bases and J by 1 base; unmatched bases: 6. The CDR3 coding sequence is TGTGCCAGCAGCTTGGAGGGGACAGGGGTTCCGAACACTGAAGCTTTCTTT. Its protein is CASSLEGTGVPNTEAFF.

J is TRBJ2-2 and V is TRBV9; possibly TRBD2 for D (6 bases). The germline V and J ends were trimmed by 9 bases and 6 bases, with 12 bases remaining between them. Germline CDR1 SGDLS, CDR2 YYNGEE. The CDR3 consists of 12 residues. The CDR3 is CATGGVAGELFF. CDR3 nucleotide sequence: TGTGCCACCGGGGGTGTAGCCGGGGAGCTGTTTTTT. The whole variable domain, filled in from reference TRBV9 and TRBJ2-2, reads DSGVTQTPKHLITATGQRVTLRCSPRSGDLSVYWYQQSLDQGLQFLIQYYNGEERAKGNILERFSAQQFPDLHSELNLSSLELGDSALYFCATGGVAGELFFGEGSRLTVL.

V gene TRBV15 combines with J gene TRBJ2-1; 7 positions agree with TRBD2. Germline CDR1 and CDR2: LNHNV and YYDKDF (reference sequence). J gave up 3 bases and V 0 bases, and 8 bases lay outside the gene matches. The CDR3 has 17 amino acids. For the CDR3, the DNA is TGTGCCACCAGCAGAGATATGGCGGGAGTCTACTACAATGAGCAGTTCTTC. Amino acid sequence: CATSRDMAGVYYNEQFF.

The V call is TRBV27, the J call TRBJ1-4, with 12 bases that match TRBD1. Germline V gene sequence: CDR1 MNHEY, CDR2 SMNVEV (reference sequence). Germline trimming cut 4 bases from V and 8 bases from J; bases unmatched to any gene: 17. This CDR3 has 19 residues. In DNA form, the CDR3 reads TGTGCCAGCAGTTCCCTAAGGCGGGGGACAGGGGGCTTAAGAGAAAAACTGTTTTTT. It is translated as CASSSLRRGTGGLREKLFF.

This clone was seen once. V gene TRBV25-1 combines with J gene TRBJ2-2, with 9 bases matching TRBD2. Looked up from germline, CDR1 is MGHDK and CDR2 is SYGVNS. Trimming removed 1 base from V and 3 bases from J; junction bases left unmatched: 6. This CDR3 has 17 amino acids. In nucleotides, the CDR3 is TGTGCCAGCAGTGAATTAGAGCGGGAGGTCGACACCGGGGAGCTGTTTTTT. Translating it yields CASSELEREVDTGELFF.

The V call is TRBV2, the J call TRBJ2-2; D might be TRBD1 (5 bases). CDR3 length: 15 amino acids. The V gene lost 3 bases and the J gene lost 9 bases, with 17 bases spanning the gap. Germline V gene lookup returns CDR1 SNHLY and CDR2 FYNNEI. The CDR3 spells CASSELWGVSRELFF. The CDR3, as DNA: TGTGCCAGCAGTGAGTTATGGGGCGTTAGCCGGGAGCTGTTTTTT.

The genes are TRBV6-1 and TRBJ2-5; no clear D. Germline assignment: CDR1 MNHNS and CDR2 SASEGT. The CDR3 has 13 residues. The V end lost 2 bases, the J end lost 1 base, and 5 bases lay between the germline ends. CDR3 nucleotides: TGTGCCAGCAGTGAAATGGCCCAAGAGACCCAGTACTTC. It yields the protein CASSEMAQETQYF.

The V gene is TRBV2, the J gene TRBJ2-3; D perhaps matches TRBD2 (6 bases). The germline V gene has CDR1 SNHLY and CDR2 FYNNEI. Trimming took 1 base from V and 1 from J, leaving 18 bases between them. The CDR3 loop spans 18 amino acids. The CDR3 protein is CASSEGSIRGWGTDTQYF. CDR3 in DNA: TGTGCCAGCAGTGAAGGATCGATACGGGGGTGGGGCACAGATACGCAGTATTTT.

The chain is built from TRBV5-4 and TRBJ2-7; TRBD2 aligns across 7 bases. CDR1 is SGHNT, CDR2 YYREEE, per germline (reference sequence). The CDR3 extends over 15 amino acids. Losses at the gene ends were 4 bases for V and 2 bases for J; bases not matched to a gene: 9. The CDR3 DNA sequence: TGTGCCAGCAGCAGGTCAGGACTAGGCACCTACGAGCAGTACTTC. It codes for CASSRSGLGTYEQYF.

The chain recombines TRBV5-1 with TRBJ2-5, with D tentatively TRBD1 (6 bases). Germline CDR1 and CDR2: SGHRS and YFSETQ. The germline V and J ends were trimmed by 0 bases and 1 base, with 16 bases remaining between them. The CDR3 is made up of 17 amino acids. The CDR3 nucleotides read TGCGCCAGCAGCTTGGGAGGCATCGGACAGACCCAAGAGACCCAGTACTTC. It encodes CASSLGGIGQTQETQYF. Full variable domain (outside the CDR3, taken from reference TRBV5-1 and TRBJ2-5): KAGVTQTPRYLIKTRGQQVTLSCSPISGHRSVSWYQQTPGQGLQFLFEYFSETQRNKGNFPGRFSGRQFSNSRSEMNVSTLELGDSALYLCASSLGGIGQTQETQYFGPGTRLLVL.

The J gene is TRBJ1-1, the V gene TRBV6-1, with unresolved D. CDR1 is MNHNS and CDR2 is SASEGT in the germline V gene. V was clipped by 8 bases and J by 0 bases, with 19 bases between them. This CDR3 has 16 amino acids. CDR3: CASRVDIGLMNTEAFF. The CDR3, as DNA: TGTGCCAGCCGTGTCGATATTGGGCTCATGAACACTGAAGCTTTCTTT.

The V gene is TRBV27, the J gene TRBJ2-7; possibly TRBD1 for D (6 bases). V lost 7 bases, J lost 1 base, and 17 bases lay in between. The CDR3 is 15 residues long. Germline V lookup: CDR1 MNHEY, CDR2 SMNVEV (reference sequence). The CDR3 loop is CASTKKGERSYEQYF. CDR3 bases: TGTGCCAGCACCAAAAAGGGGGAGAGGTCCTACGAGCAGTACTTC.

This chain joins TRBV28 and TRBJ2-3, with 7 bases aligning to TRBD2. This CDR3 has 14 amino acids. CDR1 is MDHEN, CDR2 SYDVKM, per germline. V trimming: 7 bases; J trimming: 1 base; junction bases outside the gene matches: 5. CDR3 residues: CASTELARTDTQYF. CDR3 nucleotide sequence: TGTGCCAGCACTGAACTAGCGCGCACAGATACGCAGTATTTT.

V usage is TRBV4-1 and J usage is TRBJ2-1; the match to TRBD2 covers 13 bases. Trimming at V came to 0 bases and at J to 7 bases, leaving 15 bases not matched to a gene. The CDR3 consists of 20 residues. The germline V gene encodes CDR1 MGHRA and CDR2 YSYEKL. CDR3 DNA: TGCGCCAGCAGCCAAGATCCCCAAGGACTAGCGGGAGCCCCTGTGAATGAGCAGTTCTTC. This encodes CASSQDPQGLAGAPVNEQFF.

In DNA, the CDR3 is TGCGCCAGCAGCTTGGCGGCTAGCGGGAGAATAAATGAGCAGTTCTTC. Protein sequence: CASSLAASGRINEQFF. J is TRBJ2-1 and V is TRBV5-1; TRBD2 agrees at 10 bases. The V gene end was trimmed by 0 bases and the J gene end by 7 bases; junction bases not matched to a gene: 7. Germline V gene lookup returns CDR1 SGHRS and CDR2 YFSETQ. The CDR3 consists of 16 residues.

CDR3: CATSSLPTNEKLFF. The CDR3 bases are TGTGCCACCAGCAGTCTACCAACTAATGAAAAACTGTTTTTT. The chain links TRBV15 to TRBJ1-4; D gene ambiguous. Trimming left V 3 bases short and J 0 bases short, with 5 bases between. The CDR3 is 14 residues long. CDR1 and CDR2 (germline): LNHNV, YYDKDF (reference sequence).

V is TRBV6-6 and J is TRBJ1-2; the match to TRBD1 covers 8 bases. V trimming: 4 bases; J trimming: 1 base; junction bases outside the gene matches: 5. The CDR3 runs to 15 residues. Germline assignment: CDR1 MNHNY and CDR2 SVGAGI (reference sequence). CDR3 bases: TGTGCCAGCAGTTCCCGACAGGGGAGTAACTATGGCTACACCTTC. It specifies CASSSRQGSNYGYTF.

The chain recombines TRBV21-1 with TRBJ2-3; the tabulated D call, TRBD1, remains unverified against the DNA. TRBV21-1 is noted as a pseudogene. The CDR3 totals 16 residues. As DNA, the CDR3 is TGTGCCAGCAGCCGAAATAGGGGGCAAGGAACAGATACGCAGTATTTT. This codes for CASSRNRGQGTDTQYF.

This clone showed up just a few times. The rearrangement uses TRBV10-3 and TRBJ2-1; 13 nucleotides match TRBD2. From germline, CDR1 is ENHRY and CDR2 SYGVKD. The CDR3 loop spans 18 amino acids. After removal of 4 bases from V and 1 base from J, the junction contained 7 bases not matched to a gene. The CDR3 DNA follows: TGTGCCATCAGTGCCGGACTAGCGGGAGAGTCATCCTACAATGAGCAGTTCTTC. This translates into CAISAGLAGESSYNEQFF.

The rearrangement links TRBV11-2 to TRBJ2-5; 7 bases map to TRBD1. V lost 5 bases and J lost 0; bases outside the gene matches: 12. CDR3 length: 17 residues. The V gene's germline CDR1 is SGHAT and CDR2 FQNNGV. The CDR3 sequence is CASSTHPGQSYQETQYF. DNA for the CDR3: TGTGCCAGCAGCACTCACCCGGGACAGAGTTACCAAGAGACCCAGTACTTC.

The V gene is TRBV2, the J gene TRBJ1-5, with 7 bases that match TRBD1. Germline CDR1 and CDR2: SNHLY and FYNNEI. CDR3 size: 13 residues. Trimming removed 6 bases from V and 4 bases from J; junction bases left unmatched: 3. CDR3 nucleotides: TGTGCCAGCAGACAGGGGTGGAATCAGCCCCAGCATTTT. This encodes CASRQGWNQPQHF. The full variable domain, with the rest looked up from reference TRBV2 and TRBJ1-5, is EPEVTQTPSHQVTQMGQEVILRCVPISNHLYFYWYRQILGQKVEFLVSFYNNEISEKSEIFDDQFSVERPDGSNFTLKIRSTKLEDSAMYFCASRQGWNQPQHFGDGTRLSIL.

The CDR3 DNA sequence: TGTGCCAGCAGCCGGGCGGGGGTTTCCTACAATGAGCAGTTCTTC. Protein: CASSRAGVSYNEQFF. The genes are TRBV7-3 and TRBJ2-1, with 7 bases matching TRBD2. The J segment lost 1 base and the V segment lost 5 bases, leaving 5 bases of the junction unmatched. CDR3 length: 15 amino acids. Germline CDR1 is SGHTA and CDR2 is FQGTGA. The whole variable domain, remainder taken from reference TRBV7-3 and TRBJ2-1, is GAGVSQTPSNKVTEKGKYVELRCDPISGHTALYWYRQSLGQGPEFLIYFQGTGAADDSGLPNDRFFAVRPEGSVSTLKIQRTERGDSAVYLCASSRAGVSYNEQFFGPGTRLTVL.

V gene TRBV9 combines with J gene TRBJ1-2, with D tentatively TRBD1 (6 bases). The V end lost 2 bases, the J end lost 2 bases, and 13 bases lay between the germline ends. This CDR3 has 15 residues. Germline V gene lookup returns CDR1 SGDLS and CDR2 YYNGEE. CDR3 in DNA: TGTGCCAGCAGCGTCGGCCAGGGGACAAACTATGGCTACACCTTC. It encodes CASSVGQGTNYGYTF.

This chain links TRBV6-1 with TRBJ1-1; D remains unclear. Germline CDR1 reads MNHNS; CDR2 reads SASEGT. CDR3 length: 10 amino acids. V dropped 8 bases and J dropped 4 bases, with 5 bases sitting between them. The CDR3 nucleotides are TGTGCCAGCGTAGTCACTGAAGCTTTCTTT. Its protein is CASVVTEAFF.

This sequence joins TRBV7-3 and TRBJ1-2; TRBD1 might be the D (5 bases). The germline CDR1 and CDR2 sequences are SGHTA and FQGTGA. This CDR3 is 15 amino acids long. V lost 4 bases and J 8 bases, leaving 20 bases between the germline ends. CDR3 sequence: CASSSGTRTARGYTF. CDR3 bases: TGTGCCAGCAGCTCCGGGACTCGAACTGCGAGAGGCTACACCTTC.

The chain joins TRBV7-9 to TRBJ1-2, with a tentative D call TRBD1 (5 bases). Per germline, CDR1 SEHNR and CDR2 FQNEAQ (reference sequence). V was cut by 3 bases and J by 8 bases, with 13 bases left in between. The CDR3 sequence is 13 residues long. CDR3 sequence (DNA): TGTGCCAGCAGCTTTACAGGTCCCTTAGGCTACACCTTC. This translates into CASSFTGPLGYTF.